The sequence of this TCR beta chain was determined in a study of Ad26.COV2.S vaccination and SARS-CoV-2 variants. Study-level information: The COV1001 Ad26.COV2.S trial arm included the donor.

Per the germline V gene, CDR1 is LGHNA and CDR2 is YSLEER. The CDR3 is 12 amino acids. The V end was cut by 8 bases, the J end by 2 bases, with 9 bases between. Broader study findings: Breadth measured for non-spike TCRs was similar across vaccine and placebo recipients. Individuals receiving vaccine had higher spike-specific TCR breadth than placebo recipients did.

Comment on this clone: Antigen: not known.

Treatment denoted: 19 received Ad26.COV2.S at low or high dose, single or two shots; 5 received placebo; per-sample allocation not given. Each sample was drawn 63 days after the first injection (of vaccine or placebo). Boston hosted the donor, who was an adult aged 18-55 years. Measured with immunoSEQ multiplex PCR; TCRdb has only the in-frame clones, and not every one. The sample includes 440,000 or so clones, over 80% seen only once; the top ten take about 1.7%. The input for sequencing was peripheral blood, taken in a trial of Ad26.COV2.S vaccine versus placebo. The sequence derives from a person aged 18 to 59 who received the Ad26.COV2.S COVID-19 vaccine or a placebo. The genes are TRBV4-3 and TRBJ1-2, with D possibly being TRBD1 (5 bases). CDR3 nucleotides: TGCGCCAGCCGGGGGGAGAACTATGGCTACACCTTC. Residues: CASRGENYGYTF.